The TCR beta chain described here comes from a study of T cell responses to AZD1222 COVID-19 vaccine. At the level of the study: It was second doses at about 4 or about 12 weeks that were pooled. General study findings and limits: CD4 TCRs covered the whole spike, strongest at regions 160-218 and 743-854.

The V end was cut by 4 bases, the J end by 4 bases, with 7 bases between. The CDR3 length is 12 residues. The repertoire was sequenced with immunoSEQ multiplex PCR; TCRdb's copy has only in-frame clones and lacks some. The table lists 70,000 to 95,000 clones, roughly nine tenths of them singletons. In the case of this clone: As yet, its antigen is unknown.

The input for sequencing was peripheral blood, taken on day 0 of AZD1222 vaccination. This receptor was identified in an adult in good health. The gene calls are TRBV12-3 or TRBV12-4 and TRBJ1-1; D uncertain. In DNA form, the CDR3 reads TGTGCCAGCAGTTCGAGGGTCACTGAAGCTTTCTTT. Protein sequence: CASSSRVTEAFF.